This T cell receptor (beta chain) was profiled in a study of blood T cell repertoires in COVID-19. Study in general: Italy, Spain and the United States were the sources of the convalescent and acute COVID-19 samples. T cells, B-cell-depleted T cells, or PBMCs supplied cDNA or gDNA.

J was trimmed by 3 bases and V by 2 bases; bases with no gene match: 4. The CDR3 totals 14 residues. Germline values: CDR1 SNHLY, CDR2 FYNNEI. In the authors' workflow: Amplification of reference gene primers was used by the study to estimate nucleated cell counts. Clones were read by immunoSEQ multiplex PCR, and TCRdb kept only the in-frame ones, dropping some. Clonal size and the V and J genes are those of that table, whereas D and trimming came from the DNA. The sample records 21,000 or so clones, just over 85% being singletons. This rearrangement joins TRBV2 to TRBJ2-7, with 7 positions matching TRBD1. The receptor was isolated from a man aged 50 to 59 with active COVID-19. The sequencing sample was made of peripheral blood. CDR3 sequence (DNA): TGTGCCAGCAGTGAAAGTGGGACAGACTACGAGCAGTACTTC. It encodes CASSESGTDYEQYF.